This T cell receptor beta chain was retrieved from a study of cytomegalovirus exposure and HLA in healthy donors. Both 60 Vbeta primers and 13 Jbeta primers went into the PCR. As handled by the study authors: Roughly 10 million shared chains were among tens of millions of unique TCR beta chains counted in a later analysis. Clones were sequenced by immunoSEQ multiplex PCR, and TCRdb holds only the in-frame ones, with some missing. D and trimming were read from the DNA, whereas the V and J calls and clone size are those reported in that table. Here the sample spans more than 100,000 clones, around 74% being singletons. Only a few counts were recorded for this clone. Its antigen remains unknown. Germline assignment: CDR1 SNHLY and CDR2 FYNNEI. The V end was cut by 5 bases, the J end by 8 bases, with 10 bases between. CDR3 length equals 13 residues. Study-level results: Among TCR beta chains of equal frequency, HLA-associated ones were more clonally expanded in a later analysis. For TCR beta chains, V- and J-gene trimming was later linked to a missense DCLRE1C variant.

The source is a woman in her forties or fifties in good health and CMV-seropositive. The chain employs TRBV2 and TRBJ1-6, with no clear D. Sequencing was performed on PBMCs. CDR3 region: CASSYSGYSPLHF. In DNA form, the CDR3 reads TGTGCCAGCAGTTACAGTGGATATTCACCCCTCCACTTT.